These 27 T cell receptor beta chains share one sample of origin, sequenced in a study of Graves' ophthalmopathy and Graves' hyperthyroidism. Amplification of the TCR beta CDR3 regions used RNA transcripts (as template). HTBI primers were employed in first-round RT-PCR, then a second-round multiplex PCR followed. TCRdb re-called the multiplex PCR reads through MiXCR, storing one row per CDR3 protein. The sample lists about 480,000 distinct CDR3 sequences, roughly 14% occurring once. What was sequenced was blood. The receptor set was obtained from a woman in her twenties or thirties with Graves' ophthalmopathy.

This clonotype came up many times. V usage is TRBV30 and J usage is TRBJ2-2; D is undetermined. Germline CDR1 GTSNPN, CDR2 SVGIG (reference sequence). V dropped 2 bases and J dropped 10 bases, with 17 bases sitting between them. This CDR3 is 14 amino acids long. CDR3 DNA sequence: TGTGCCTGGAGTCTTTACCAACTCCAAACGGAGCTGTTTTTT. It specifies CAWSLYQLQTELFF. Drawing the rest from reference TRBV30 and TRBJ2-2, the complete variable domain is SQTIHQWPATLVQPVGSPLSLECTVEGTSNPNLYWYRQAAGRGLQLLFYSVGIGQISSEVPQNLSASRPQDRQFILSSKKLLLSDSGFYLCAWSLYQLQTELFFGEGSRLTVL.

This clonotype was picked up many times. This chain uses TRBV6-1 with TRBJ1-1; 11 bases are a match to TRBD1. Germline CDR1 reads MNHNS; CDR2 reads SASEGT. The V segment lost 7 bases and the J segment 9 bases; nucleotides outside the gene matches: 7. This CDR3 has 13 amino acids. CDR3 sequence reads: CASIGQGARKAFF. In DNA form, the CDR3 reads TGTGCCAGCATAGGACAGGGGGCGCGAAAAGCTTTCTTT.

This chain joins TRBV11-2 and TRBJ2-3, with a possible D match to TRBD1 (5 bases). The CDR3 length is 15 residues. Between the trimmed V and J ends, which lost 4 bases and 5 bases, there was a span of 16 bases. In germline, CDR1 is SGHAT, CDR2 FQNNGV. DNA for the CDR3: TGTGCCAGCAGCTCGCAGGGCAGGATTGGAGATACGCAGTATTTT. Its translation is CASSSQGRIGDTQYF.

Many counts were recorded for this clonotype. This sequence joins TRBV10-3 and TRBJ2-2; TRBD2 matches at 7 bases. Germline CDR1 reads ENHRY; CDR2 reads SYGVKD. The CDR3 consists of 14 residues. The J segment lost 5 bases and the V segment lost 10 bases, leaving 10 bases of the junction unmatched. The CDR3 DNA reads TGTGCCACAAGAGCAGGAGCGGGGACCGGGGAGCTGTTTTTT. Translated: CATRAGAGTGELFF.

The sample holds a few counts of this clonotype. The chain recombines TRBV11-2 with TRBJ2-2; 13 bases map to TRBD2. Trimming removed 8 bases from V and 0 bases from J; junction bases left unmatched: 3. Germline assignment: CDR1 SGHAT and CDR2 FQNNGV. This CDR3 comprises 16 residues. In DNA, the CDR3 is TGTGCCAGCGGGGGACTAGCGGGGCCGAACACCGGGGAGCTGTTTTTT. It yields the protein CASGGLAGPNTGELFF.

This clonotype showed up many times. The CDR3 nucleotides read TGTGCCAGCAGTTTTCAGGGGTACGGCGGCTACACCTTC. Translating gives CASSFQGYGGYTF. The rearrangement links TRBV12-3 or TRBV12-4 to TRBJ1-2, with a weak D call TRBD1 (6 bases). V dropped 3 bases and J dropped 8 bases, with 13 bases sitting between them. The CDR3 spans 13 residues.

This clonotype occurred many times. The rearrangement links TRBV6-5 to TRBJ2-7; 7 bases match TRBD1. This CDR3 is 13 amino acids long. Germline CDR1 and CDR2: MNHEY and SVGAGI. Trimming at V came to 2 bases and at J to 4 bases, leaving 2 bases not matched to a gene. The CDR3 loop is CASSYRRGYEQYF. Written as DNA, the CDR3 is TGTGCCAGCAGTTACCGCAGGGGGTACGAGCAGTACTTC.

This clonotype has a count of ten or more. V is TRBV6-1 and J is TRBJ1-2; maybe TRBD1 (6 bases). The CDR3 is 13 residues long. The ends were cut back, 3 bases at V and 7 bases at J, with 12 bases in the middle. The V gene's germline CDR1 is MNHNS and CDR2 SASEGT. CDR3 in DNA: TGTGCCAGCAGTGACACGGGGGCGGGTGGCTACACCTTC. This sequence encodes CASSDTGAGGYTF.

The DNA for the CDR3 is TGTGCCAGCAGCCCCACTAGACAGAAGAATCAGCCCCAGCATTTT. Residues: CASSPTRQKNQPQHF. The chain carries TRBV7-8 and TRBJ1-5; TRBD1 is a possible D gene (5 bases). Germline V gene lookup returns CDR1 SGHVS and CDR2 FQNEAQ. Trimming removed 5 bases at V and 4 bases at J, with 15 bases between. CDR3 length: 15 amino acids.

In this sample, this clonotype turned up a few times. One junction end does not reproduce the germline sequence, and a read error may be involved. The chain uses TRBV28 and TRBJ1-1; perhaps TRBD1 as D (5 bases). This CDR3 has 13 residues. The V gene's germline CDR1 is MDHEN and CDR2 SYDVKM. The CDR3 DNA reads TGTGCCAGCAGTTTATGGGGCGGGACTGAAGCTTGCTTT. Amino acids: CASSLWGGTEACF.

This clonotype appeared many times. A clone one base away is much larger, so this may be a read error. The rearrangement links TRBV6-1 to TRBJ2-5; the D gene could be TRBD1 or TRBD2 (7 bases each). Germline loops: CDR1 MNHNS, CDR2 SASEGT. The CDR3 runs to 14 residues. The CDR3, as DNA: TGTGCCAGCAACTCCCAGGGGGGGGCAGAGACCAAGTACTTC. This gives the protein CASNSQGGAETKYF.

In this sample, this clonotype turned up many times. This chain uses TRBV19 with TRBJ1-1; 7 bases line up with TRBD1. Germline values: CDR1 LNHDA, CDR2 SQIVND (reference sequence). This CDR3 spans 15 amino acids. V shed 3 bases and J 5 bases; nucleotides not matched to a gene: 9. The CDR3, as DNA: TGTGCCAGTAGTATTTCCTTCGGCAGGGGGACTGAAGCTTTCTTT. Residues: CASSISFGRGTEAFF.

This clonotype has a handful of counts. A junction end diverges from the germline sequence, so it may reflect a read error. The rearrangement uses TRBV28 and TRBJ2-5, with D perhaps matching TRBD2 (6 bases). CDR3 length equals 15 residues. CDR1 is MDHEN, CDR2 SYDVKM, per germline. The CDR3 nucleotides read TGTGCCAGCAACTCCAGCCGGGACTCCCAAGAGACCAAGTACTTC. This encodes CASNSSRDSQETKYF.

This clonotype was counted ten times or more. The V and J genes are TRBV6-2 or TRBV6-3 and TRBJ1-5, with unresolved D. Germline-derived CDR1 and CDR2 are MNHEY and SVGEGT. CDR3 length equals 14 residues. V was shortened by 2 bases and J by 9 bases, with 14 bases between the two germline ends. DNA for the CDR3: TGTGCCAGCAGTTACGCTCCAGAAAGTGGGCCCCAGCATTTT. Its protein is CASSYAPESGPQHF.

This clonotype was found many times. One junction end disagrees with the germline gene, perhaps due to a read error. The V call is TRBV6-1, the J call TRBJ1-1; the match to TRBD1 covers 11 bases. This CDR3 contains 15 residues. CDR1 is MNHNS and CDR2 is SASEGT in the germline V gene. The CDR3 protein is CASSFGTGGNAEAFF. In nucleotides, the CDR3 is TGTGCCAGCAGCTTCGGGACAGGGGGGAACGCTGAAGCTTTCTTT.

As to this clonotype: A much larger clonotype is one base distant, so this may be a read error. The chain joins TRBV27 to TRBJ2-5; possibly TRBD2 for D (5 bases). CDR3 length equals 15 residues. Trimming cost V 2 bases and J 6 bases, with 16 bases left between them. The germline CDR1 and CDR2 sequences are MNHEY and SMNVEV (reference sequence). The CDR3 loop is CASSLSKNREKTQYF. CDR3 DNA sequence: TGTGCCAGCAGTTTAAGTAAGAATCGGGAAAAGACCCAGTACTTC.

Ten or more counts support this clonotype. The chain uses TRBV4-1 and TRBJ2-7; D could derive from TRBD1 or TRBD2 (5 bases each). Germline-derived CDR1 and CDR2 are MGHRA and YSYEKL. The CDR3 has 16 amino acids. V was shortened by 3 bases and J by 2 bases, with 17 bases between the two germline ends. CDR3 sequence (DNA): TGCGCCAGCAGCCACCCAAGAGGGGACCGAACCTACGAGCAGTACTTC. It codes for CASSHPRGDRTYEQYF.

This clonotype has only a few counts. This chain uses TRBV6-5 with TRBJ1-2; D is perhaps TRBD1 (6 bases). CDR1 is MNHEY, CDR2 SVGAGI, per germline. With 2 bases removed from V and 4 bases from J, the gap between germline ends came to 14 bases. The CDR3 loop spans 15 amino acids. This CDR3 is CASSYPTDRIYGYTF. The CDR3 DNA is TGTGCCAGCAGTTACCCTACCGACAGGATCTATGGCTACACCTTC.

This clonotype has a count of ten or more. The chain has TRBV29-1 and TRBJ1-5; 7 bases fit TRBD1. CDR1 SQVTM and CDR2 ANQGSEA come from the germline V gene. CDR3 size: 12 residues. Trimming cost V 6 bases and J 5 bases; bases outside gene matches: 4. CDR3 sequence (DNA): TGCAGCGTCAGACAGGGACATCAGCCCCAGCATTTT. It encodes CSVRQGHQPQHF.

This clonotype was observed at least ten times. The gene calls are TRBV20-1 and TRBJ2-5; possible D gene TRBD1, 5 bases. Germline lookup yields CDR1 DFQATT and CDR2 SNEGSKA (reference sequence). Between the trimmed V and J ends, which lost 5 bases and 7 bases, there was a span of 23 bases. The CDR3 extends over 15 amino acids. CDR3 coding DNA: TGCAGTGCTTCCGCTCCCTCGGAAAATAGGGGGACCCAGTACTTC. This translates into CSASAPSENRGTQYF.

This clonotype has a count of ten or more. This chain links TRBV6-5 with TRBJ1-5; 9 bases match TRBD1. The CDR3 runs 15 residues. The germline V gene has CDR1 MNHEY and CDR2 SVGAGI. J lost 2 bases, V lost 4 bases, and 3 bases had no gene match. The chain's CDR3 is CASSSGQGGNQPQHF. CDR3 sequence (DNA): TGTGCCAGCAGTTCGGGACAGGGAGGCAATCAGCCCCAGCATTTT.

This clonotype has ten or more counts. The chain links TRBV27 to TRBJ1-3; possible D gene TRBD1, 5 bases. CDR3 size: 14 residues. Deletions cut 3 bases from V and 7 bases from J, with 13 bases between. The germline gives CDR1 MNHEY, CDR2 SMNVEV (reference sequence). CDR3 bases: TGTGCCAGCAGTTTCTCCCAAAAGGGGAACACCATATATTTT. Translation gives CASSFSQKGNTIYF.

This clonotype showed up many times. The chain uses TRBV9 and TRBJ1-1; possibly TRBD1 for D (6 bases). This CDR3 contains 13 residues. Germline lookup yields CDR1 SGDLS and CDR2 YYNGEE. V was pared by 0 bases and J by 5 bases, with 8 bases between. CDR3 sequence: CASSVGGATEAFF. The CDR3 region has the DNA TGTGCCAGCAGCGTAGGGGGGGCGACTGAAGCTTTCTTT.

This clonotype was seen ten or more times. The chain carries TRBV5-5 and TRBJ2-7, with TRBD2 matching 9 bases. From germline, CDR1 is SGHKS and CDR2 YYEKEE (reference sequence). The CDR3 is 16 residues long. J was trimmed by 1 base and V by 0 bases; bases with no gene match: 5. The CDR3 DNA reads TGTGCCAGCAGCTTGGGAGCGGGAGGAAGGTCCTACGAGCAGTACTTC. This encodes CASSLGAGGRSYEQYF.

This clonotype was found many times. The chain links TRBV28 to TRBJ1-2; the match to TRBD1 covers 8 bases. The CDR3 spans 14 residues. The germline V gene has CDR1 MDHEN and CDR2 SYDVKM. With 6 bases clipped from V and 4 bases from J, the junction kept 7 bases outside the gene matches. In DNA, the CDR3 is TGTGCCAGCAGCTTGAACAGGGGGATCTATGGCTACACCTTC. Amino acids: CASSLNRGIYGYTF.

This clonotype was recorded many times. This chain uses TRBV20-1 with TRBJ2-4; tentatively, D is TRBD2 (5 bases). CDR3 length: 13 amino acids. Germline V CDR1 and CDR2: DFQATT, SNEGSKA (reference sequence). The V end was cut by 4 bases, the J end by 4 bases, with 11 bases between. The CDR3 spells CSAIRGRKNIQYF. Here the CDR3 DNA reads TGCAGTGCTATCCGAGGGCGAAAAAACATTCAGTACTTC.

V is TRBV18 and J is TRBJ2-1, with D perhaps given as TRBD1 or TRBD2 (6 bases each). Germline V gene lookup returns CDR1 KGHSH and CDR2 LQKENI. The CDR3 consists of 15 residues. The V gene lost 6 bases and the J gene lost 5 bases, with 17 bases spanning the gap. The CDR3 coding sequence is TGTGCCAGCTCCCGGGGGCTAGCGCGTAACAATGAGCAGTTCTTC. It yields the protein CASSRGLARNNEQFF.